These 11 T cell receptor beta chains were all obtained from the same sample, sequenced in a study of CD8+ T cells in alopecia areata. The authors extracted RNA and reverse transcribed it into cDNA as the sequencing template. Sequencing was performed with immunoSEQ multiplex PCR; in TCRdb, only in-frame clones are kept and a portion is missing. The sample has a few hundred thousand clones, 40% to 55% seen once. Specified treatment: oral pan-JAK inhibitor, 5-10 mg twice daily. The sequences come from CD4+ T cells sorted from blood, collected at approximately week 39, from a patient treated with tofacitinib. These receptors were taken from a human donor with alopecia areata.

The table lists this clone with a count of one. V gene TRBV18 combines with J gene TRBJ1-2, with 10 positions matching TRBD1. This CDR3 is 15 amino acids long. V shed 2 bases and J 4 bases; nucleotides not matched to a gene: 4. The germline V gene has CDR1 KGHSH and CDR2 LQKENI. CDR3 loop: CASSPGTGAAYGYTF. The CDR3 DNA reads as TGTGCCAGCTCACCAGGGACAGGGGCGGCCTATGGCTACACCTTC.

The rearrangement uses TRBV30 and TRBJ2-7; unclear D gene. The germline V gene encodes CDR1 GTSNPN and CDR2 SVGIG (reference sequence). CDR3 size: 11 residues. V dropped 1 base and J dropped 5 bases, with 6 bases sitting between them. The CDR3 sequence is CAWSGVDEQYF. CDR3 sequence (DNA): TGTGCCTGGAGTGGGGTGGACGAGCAGTACTTC.

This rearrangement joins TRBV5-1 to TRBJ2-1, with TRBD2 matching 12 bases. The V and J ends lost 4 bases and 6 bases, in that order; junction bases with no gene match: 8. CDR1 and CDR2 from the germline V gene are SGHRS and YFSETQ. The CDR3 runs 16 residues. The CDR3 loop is CASSRGSTSGSNEQFF. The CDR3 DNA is TGCGCCAGCAGCAGGGGTTCGACTAGCGGGAGCAATGAGCAGTTCTTC.

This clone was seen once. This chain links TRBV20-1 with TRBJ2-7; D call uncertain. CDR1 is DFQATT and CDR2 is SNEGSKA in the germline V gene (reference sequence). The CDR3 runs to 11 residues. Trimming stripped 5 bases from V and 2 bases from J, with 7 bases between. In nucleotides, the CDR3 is TGCAGTGCTCCCTTGACCTACGAGCAGTACTTC. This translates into CSAPLTYEQYF.

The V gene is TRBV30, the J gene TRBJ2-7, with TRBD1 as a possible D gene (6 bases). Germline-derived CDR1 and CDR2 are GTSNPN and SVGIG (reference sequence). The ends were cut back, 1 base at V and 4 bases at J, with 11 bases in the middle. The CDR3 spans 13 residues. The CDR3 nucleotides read TGTGCCTGGAGTGGAAAAAGGGGGTACGAGCAGTACTTC. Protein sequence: CAWSGKRGYEQYF.

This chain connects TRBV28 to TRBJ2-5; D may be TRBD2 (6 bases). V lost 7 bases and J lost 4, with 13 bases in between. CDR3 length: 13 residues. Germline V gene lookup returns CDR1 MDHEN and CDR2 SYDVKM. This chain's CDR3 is CASTYGGAETQYF. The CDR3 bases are TGTGCCAGCACCTACGGAGGGGCAGAGACCCAGTACTTC.

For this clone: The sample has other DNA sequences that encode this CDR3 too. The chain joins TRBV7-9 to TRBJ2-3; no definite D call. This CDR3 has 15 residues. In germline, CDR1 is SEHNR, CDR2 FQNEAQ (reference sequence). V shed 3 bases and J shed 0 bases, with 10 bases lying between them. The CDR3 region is CASSFGGPSTDTQYF. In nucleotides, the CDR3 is TGTGCCAGCAGCTTCGGCGGACCCAGCACAGATACGCAGTATTTT. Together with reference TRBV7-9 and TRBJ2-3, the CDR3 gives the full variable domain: DTGVSQNPRHKITKRGQNVTFRCDPISEHNRLYWYRQTLGQGPEFLTYFQNEAQLEKSRLLSDRFSAERPKGSFSTLEIQRTEQGDSAMYLCASSFGGPSTDTQYFGPGTRLTVL.

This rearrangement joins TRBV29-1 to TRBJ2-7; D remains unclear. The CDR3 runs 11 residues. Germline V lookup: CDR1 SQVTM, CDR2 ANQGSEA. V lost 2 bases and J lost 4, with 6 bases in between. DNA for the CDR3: TGCAGCGTTGAAAACAAATACGAGCAGTACTTC. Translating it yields CSVENKYEQYF.

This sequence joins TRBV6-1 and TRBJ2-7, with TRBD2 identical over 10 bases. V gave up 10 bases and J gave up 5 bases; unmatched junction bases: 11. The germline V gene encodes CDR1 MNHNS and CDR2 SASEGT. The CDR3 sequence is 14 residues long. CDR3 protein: CAISSGRAANEQYF. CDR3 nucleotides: TGTGCCATCAGCAGCGGGAGGGCCGCCAACGAGCAGTACTTC.

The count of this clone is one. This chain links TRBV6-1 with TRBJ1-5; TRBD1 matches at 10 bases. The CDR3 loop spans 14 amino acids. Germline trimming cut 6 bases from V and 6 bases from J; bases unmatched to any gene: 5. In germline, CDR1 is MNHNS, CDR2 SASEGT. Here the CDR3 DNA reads TGTGCCAGCAGAAGCGGGACAGGGGCTCAGCCCCAGCATTTT. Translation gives CASRSGTGAQPQHF.

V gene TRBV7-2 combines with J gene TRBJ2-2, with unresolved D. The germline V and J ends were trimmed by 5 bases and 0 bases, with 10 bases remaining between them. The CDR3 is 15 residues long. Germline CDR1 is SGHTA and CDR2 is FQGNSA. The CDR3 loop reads CASSPFGSNTGELFF. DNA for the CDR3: TGTGCCAGCAGCCCGTTTGGGTCGAACACCGGGGAGCTGTTTTTT.